This passage covers 15 T cell receptor beta chains from one sample sequenced in a study of OX40 agonist ivuxolimab in advanced cancers. Sequencing used immunoSEQ multiplex PCR; TCRdb keeps in-frame clones, though not all of them. Of around 31,000 clones in the sample, over 75% were seen once. Specimen: CD4+ or CD8+ T cells sorted from blood, collected in a trial of the OX40 agonist ivuxolimab. The receptor set was obtained from an adult with an advanced solid tumor such as melanoma, head and neck, liver or kidney cancer.

The rearrangement joins TRBV4-2 to TRBJ1-1; 8 nucleotides line up with TRBD1. From germline, CDR1 is LGHNA and CDR2 YNFKEQ. This CDR3 region has 12 residues. The junction had 3 bases not matched to a gene; V was cut back by 7 bases and J by 5 bases. The CDR3 DNA reads as TGTGCCAGCACCACAGGGGGAACTGAAGCTTTCTTT. Residues: CASTTGGTEAFF.

The rearrangement links TRBV6-5 to TRBJ2-5; D might be TRBD1 (7 bases). The CDR3 covers 15 residues. The germline V gene has CDR1 MNHEY and CDR2 SVGAGI. V was clipped by 7 bases and J by 5 bases, with 20 bases between them. CDR3 DNA: TGTGCCAGCAATCCGGACAGGCGGGGTATGGAGACCCAGTACTTC. Protein: CASNPDRRGMETQYF.

This clone showed up just once. This chain connects TRBV28 to TRBJ1-5; D may be TRBD1 (5 bases). Germline CDR1 MDHEN, CDR2 SYDVKM. CDR3 length equals 13 residues. The V gene lost 6 bases and the J gene lost 4 bases, with 10 bases spanning the gap. CDR3: CASRIQGNQPQHF. As DNA, the CDR3 is TGTGCCAGCAGAATCCAGGGTAATCAGCCCCAGCATTTT.

The chain carries TRBV6-1 and TRBJ1-2; D is ambiguous. CDR1 MNHNS and CDR2 SASEGT come from the germline V gene. The CDR3 is made up of 11 amino acids. The V end was cut by 5 bases, the J end by 10 bases, with 11 bases between. Here the CDR3 DNA reads TGTGCCAGCAGTTACGGCGCCCTCTACACCTTC. Its protein product is CASSYGALYTF.

The rearrangement links TRBV29-1 to TRBJ2-2, with TRBD2 identical over 9 bases. The CDR3 loop spans 15 amino acids. Germline lookup yields CDR1 SQVTM and CDR2 ANQGSEA. V lost 6 bases and J lost 0; bases outside the gene matches: 5. The CDR3 loop reads CSVSSGEANTGELFF. The DNA for the CDR3 is TGCAGCGTGTCTAGCGGGGAAGCGAACACCGGGGAGCTGTTTTTT.

This chain connects TRBV7-6 to TRBJ1-1; the D is unclear. Trimming took off 1 base at V and 0 bases at J, with 12 bases between the two ends. This CDR3 is built from 16 residues. The V gene's germline CDR1 is SGHVS and CDR2 FNYEAQ. The CDR3, as DNA: TGTGCCAGCAGCTTAGGAAGTATAGGGATGAACACTGAAGCTTTCTTT. Amino acids: CASSLGSIGMNTEAFF.

The sample holds one count of this clone. This chain joins TRBV5-6 and TRBJ2-3; 7 nucleotides agree with TRBD2. V shed 6 bases, J shed 9 bases, and the junction held 10 bases outside the gene matches. The CDR3 loop spans 13 amino acids. Germline V gives CDR1 SGHDT, CDR2 YYEEEE. In DNA, the CDR3 is TGTGCCAGCAACGGGGCGCTGGGGGGGACGCAGTATTTT. It codes for CASNGALGGTQYF.

This sequence joins TRBV6-1 and TRBJ1-5; no definite D call. Germline CDR1 is MNHNS and CDR2 is SASEGT. The CDR3 runs to 12 residues. With 9 bases removed from V and 2 bases from J, the gap between germline ends came to 8 bases. The CDR3 DNA sequence: TGTGCCAGTAAACTGGGCAATCAGCCCCAGCATTTT. It codes for CASKLGNQPQHF.

CDR3 sequence reads: CASSVSGGSYNEQFF. CDR3 coding DNA: TGTGCCAGCAGCGTAAGCGGGGGTTCCTACAATGAGCAGTTCTTC. V is TRBV9 and J is TRBJ2-1, with TRBD2 matching 8 bases. The germline V gene encodes CDR1 SGDLS and CDR2 YYNGEE. The CDR3 has 15 amino acids. The V segment lost 1 base and the J segment 1 base; nucleotides outside the gene matches: 1.

The V gene is TRBV4-1, the J gene TRBJ2-2; D ambiguous. V was pared by 6 bases and J by 7 bases, with 12 bases between. The CDR3 extends over 13 amino acids. Germline V gives CDR1 MGHRA, CDR2 YSYEKL. The CDR3 loop reads CASSTISGGELFF. The DNA for the CDR3 is TGCGCCAGCAGTACCATATCGGGCGGGGAGCTGTTTTTT.

The rearrangement links TRBV27 to TRBJ2-6; weak D call: TRBD1 (5 bases). Germline assignment: CDR1 MNHEY and CDR2 SMNVEV (reference sequence). This CDR3 spans 15 amino acids. Trimming pared 6 bases from V and 0 bases from J, leaving 9 bases between. The CDR3 region is CASSIRGSGANVLTF. The DNA of the CDR3 is TGTGCCAGCAGCATAAGGGGCTCTGGGGCCAACGTCCTGACTTTC.

Here the CDR3 reads CASSKLDRAYEQYF. The CDR3 coding sequence is TGTGCCAGCAGTAAACTAGACAGGGCCTACGAGCAGTACTTC. This chain connects TRBV28 to TRBJ2-7, with 7 nucleotides matching TRBD1. The CDR3 is 14 amino acids. The germline V gene has CDR1 MDHEN and CDR2 SYDVKM. The J segment lost 2 bases and the V segment lost 5 bases, leaving 6 bases of the junction unmatched.

The rearrangement uses TRBV4-3 and TRBJ2-1; TRBD1 agrees at 8 bases. With V trimmed by 2 bases and J by 4 bases, 7 bases remained unmatched. CDR1 is LGHNA, CDR2 YSLEER, per germline. The CDR3 runs 16 residues. The chain's CDR3 is CASSQTRGLGYNEQFF. The CDR3 DNA is TGCGCCAGCAGCCAAACCAGGGGGCTAGGGTACAATGAGCAGTTCTTC.

The chain carries TRBV19 and TRBJ2-7; no reliable D call. Germline V gives CDR1 LNHDA, CDR2 SQIVND (reference sequence). The CDR3 sequence is 11 residues long. Deletions cut 5 bases from V and 2 bases from J, with 4 bases between. CDR3 protein: CASSGPYEQYF. Written as DNA, the CDR3 is TGTGCCAGTAGTGGACCCTACGAGCAGTACTTC.

This chain links TRBV4-1 with TRBJ2-2; D remains unclear. Germline CDR1 and CDR2: MGHRA and YSYEKL. V dropped 3 bases and J dropped 1 base, with 6 bases sitting between them. The CDR3 has 14 residues. CDR3 protein: CASSHSVNTGELFF. The CDR3 DNA reads TGCGCCAGCAGCCACTCCGTGAACACCGGGGAGCTGTTTTTT.